This TCR beta chain was sequenced during a study of T cells after yellow fever vaccination. This clonotype was detected only a few times. Its antigen is undetermined. In germline, CDR1 is KGHSH, CDR2 LQKENI. The junction had 2 bases not matched to a gene; V was cut back by 1 base and J by 3 bases. This CDR3 comprises 15 residues. Study results and caveats: Primary-vaccination clones mostly resurfaced post-booster (around 96% CD4, roughly 90% CD8). Researchers cautioned that FACS-sorted repertoires could harbor abundant clonotypes contaminating from the bulk population. Weaker, the secondary response had a peak occurring faster, on day 5 versus 15. Clonotypes found in both CD4 and CD8 compartments made up a small share.

MiXCR was run by TCRdb on the 5' RACE reads, yielding one entry per CDR3 protein. The data contain some 560,000 distinct CDR3 sequences, around 17% of them singletons. The source is a man between 18 and 35 years old who received the YFV17D yellow fever vaccine. This specimen consisted of PBMCs, obtained about 5 days after the first yellow fever vaccination. The chain links TRBV18 to TRBJ2-3, with 9 bases fitting TRBD2. The CDR3 protein is CASSPLAGATDTQYF. CDR3 sequence (DNA): TGTGCCAGCTCACCACTAGCGGGGGCAACAGATACGCAGTATTTT.